The source of this TCR beta chain is a study of regulatory T cells in long-lasting Graves disease. The authors built TCR beta libraries using iRepertoire HTBI primers and Arm-PCR of CDR3 regions. MiXCR, applied by TCRdb to the multiplex PCR reads, yields one record per CDR3 protein. The table shows more than 400,000 distinct CDR3 sequences, with 16% occurring only once. Time point in this sample: newly diagnosed GD, antithyroid drugs for less than 3 months. Extracted PBMC RNA gave rise to the TCR library. Graves' disease was diagnosed by American Thyroid Association guidelines. This clonotype was observed many times. The same data also contributed to another study, on T cells in Graves' hyperthyroidism and ophthalmopathy.

The sample in question was peripheral blood mononuclear cells (PBMCs), obtained at new diagnosis, from a patient treated with antithyroid drugs. This sequence originates from a woman in her thirties with Graves disease.

This chain's CDR3 is CASSSRDSTLESYNEQFF. DNA for the CDR3: TGTGCCAGCAGCTCCCGGGACTCGACTCTCGAGTCCTACAATGAGCAGTTCTTC. The genes are TRBV12-3 or TRBV12-4 and TRBJ2-1; a possible D gene is TRBD2 (6 bases). Trimming left V 6 bases short and J 1 base short, with 22 bases between. The CDR3 extends over 18 amino acids.